These 23 T cell receptor beta chains originate from one sample sequenced in a study of lymphopenia after photon versus proton radiotherapy. TCRdb's copy holds only in-frame clones and misses some; the assay was immunoSEQ multiplex PCR. The profile covers some 30,000 clones, with over 75% appearing a single time and about 14% taken by the ten largest. Sequences were derived from peripheral blood, sampled from a patient treated with proton-based radiotherapy. These receptors came from a woman aged 70 to 79 with pancreatic cancer.

J is TRBJ1-2 and V is TRBV4-2; tentatively, D is TRBD1 (5 bases). The CDR3 contains 15 residues. Germline CDR1 and CDR2: LGHNA and YNFKEQ. Between the trimmed V and J ends, which lost 0 bases and 0 bases, there was a span of 8 bases. This CDR3 reads CASSQDQGTNYGYTF. The DNA of the CDR3 is TGTGCCAGCAGCCAAGATCAGGGAACTAACTATGGCTACACCTTC.

The chain has TRBV20-1 and TRBJ2-7; D is ambiguous. Germline V gene lookup returns CDR1 DFQATT and CDR2 SNEGSKA (reference sequence). The CDR3 sequence is 11 residues long. V was cut by 6 bases and J by 3 bases, with 9 bases left in between. The CDR3 spells CSAVERYEQYF. The CDR3 bases are TGCAGTGCGGTAGAGCGCTACGAGCAGTACTTC.

As for this clone: Other nucleotide sequences in the sample specify the same CDR3. This chain connects TRBV19 to TRBJ1-2; tentative D call: TRBD1 (6 bases). Germline CDR1 LNHDA, CDR2 SQIVND (reference sequence). The CDR3 runs to 13 residues. V lost 0 bases and J lost 7, with 9 bases in between. This CDR3 reads CASSIEGRGGYTF. Here the CDR3 DNA reads TGTGCCAGTAGTATAGAGGGCAGGGGTGGCTACACCTTC.

V is TRBV28 and J is TRBJ1-5; TRBD1 matches at 10 bases. Germline CDR1 reads MDHEN; CDR2 reads SYDVKM. This CDR3 has 15 residues. V shed 7 bases, J shed 7 bases, and the junction held 10 bases outside the gene matches. The DNA of the CDR3 is TGTGCCAGCAACCCGACAGGGGGCGGTGACCAGCCCCAGCATTTT. Translating it yields CASNPTGGGDQPQHF.

The V call is TRBV28, the J call TRBJ1-2; D remains ambiguous. The germline gives CDR1 MDHEN, CDR2 SYDVKM. The CDR3 extends over 11 amino acids. The germline V and J ends were trimmed by 6 bases and 2 bases, with 4 bases remaining between them. The DNA for the CDR3 is TGTGCCAGCAGGACAAACTATGGCTACACCTTC. It specifies CASRTNYGYTF.

This chain uses TRBV4-3 with TRBJ2-1; 7 positions agree with TRBD2. In germline, CDR1 is LGHNA, CDR2 YSLEER. Trimming at V came to 1 base and at J to 4 bases, leaving 7 bases not matched to a gene. The CDR3 spans 16 residues. The CDR3 DNA reads TGCGCCAGCAGCCAAGGTCCAGCGGGGCATTACAATGAGCAGTTCTTC. This encodes CASSQGPAGHYNEQFF.

This chain connects TRBV5-1 to TRBJ2-7; D possibly corresponds to TRBD1 (6 bases). There are 16 residues in the CDR3. V lost 1 base to trimming and J lost 1 base, with 15 bases between them. The germline V gene has CDR1 SGHRS and CDR2 YFSETQ. CDR3 protein: CASSLSPPDSSYEQYF. The CDR3 coding sequence is TGCGCCAGCAGCTTGTCCCCACCGGACAGTTCCTACGAGCAGTACTTC.

CDR3 nucleotides: TGTGCCAGTAGTGGGGAGGGGGCCTACGAGCAGTACTTC. Protein: CASSGEGAYEQYF. V usage is TRBV19 and J usage is TRBJ2-7; weak D call: TRBD2 (7 bases). CDR3 length: 13 residues. Between the trimmed V and J ends, which lost 5 bases and 2 bases, there was a span of 10 bases. Germline V gene lookup returns CDR1 LNHDA and CDR2 SQIVND (reference sequence).

The chain recombines TRBV7-2 with TRBJ2-3; D call uncertain. The CDR3 consists of 15 residues. In germline, CDR1 is SGHTA, CDR2 FQGNSA. V was pared by 1 base and J by 3 bases, with 11 bases between. DNA for the CDR3: TGTGCCAGCAGCTTAGATGTATTGGGGACAGATACGCAGTATTTT. Its protein product is CASSLDVLGTDTQYF.

The chain couples TRBV5-1 to TRBJ1-4; D perhaps matches TRBD1 (5 bases). Germline V gene lookup returns CDR1 SGHRS and CDR2 YFSETQ. The CDR3 totals 14 residues. V lost 2 bases, J lost 6 bases, and 11 bases lay in between. As DNA, the CDR3 is TGCGCCAGCAGCTTTGTCGGGGCCGATGAAAAACTGTTTTTT. It encodes CASSFVGADEKLFF.

This clone has a handful of counts. The V and J genes are TRBV9 and TRBJ2-3; possible D gene TRBD1, 6 bases. V lost 4 bases and J lost 1, with 16 bases in between. CDR1 is SGDLS, CDR2 YYNGEE, per germline. This CDR3 spans 16 amino acids. The CDR3 spells CASSLSQGSRTDTQYF. Written as DNA, the CDR3 is TGTGCCAGCAGCCTGTCGCAGGGGTCCCGCACAGATACGCAGTATTTT.

V is TRBV19 and J is TRBJ2-6; unclear D gene. Between the trimmed V and J ends, which lost 7 bases and 0 bases, there was a span of 16 bases. The germline CDR1 and CDR2 sequences are LNHDA and SQIVND (reference sequence). CDR3 length: 17 amino acids. The CDR3 nucleotides read TGTGCCAGTACCGCCGGATCTAGAGGCTCTGGGGCCAACGTCCTGACTTTC. Translation: CASTAGSRGSGANVLTF.

The rearrangement links TRBV19 to TRBJ2-1; 11 bases line up with TRBD1. In germline, CDR1 is LNHDA, CDR2 SQIVND (reference sequence). The V and J ends lost 7 bases and 7 bases, in that order; junction bases with no gene match: 9. CDR3 length: 15 residues. CDR3 protein: CASMYGQGAWNEQFF. The CDR3, as DNA: TGTGCCAGTATGTACGGACAGGGGGCTTGGAATGAGCAGTTCTTC.

The V call is TRBV15, the J call TRBJ1-4, with 10 bases fitting TRBD1. The CDR3 runs 16 residues. Germline V CDR1 and CDR2: LNHNV, YYDKDF (reference sequence). V shed 8 bases, J shed 4 bases, and the junction held 10 bases outside the gene matches. This CDR3 reads CATRQGATTGNEKLFF. CDR3 coding DNA: TGTGCCACCCGACAGGGGGCAACAACTGGTAATGAAAAACTGTTTTTT.

The CDR3 coding sequence is TGCGCCAGCAGCACGGGGACTAGCGGGAGCTTGTACTTC. Its translation is CASSTGTSGSLYF. V and J are TRBV5-1 and TRBJ2-7; 14 nucleotides agree with TRBD2. CDR3 size: 13 residues. The germline gives CDR1 SGHRS, CDR2 YFSETQ. Trimming cost V 4 bases and J 12 bases; bases outside gene matches: 6.

The chain carries TRBV7-2 and TRBJ1-1; TRBD1 is a possible D gene (5 bases). Germline-derived CDR1 and CDR2 are SGHTA and FQGNSA. V was shortened by 6 bases and J by 2 bases, with 13 bases between the two germline ends. CDR3 size: 14 residues. The CDR3 DNA sequence: TGTGCCAGCAGTACTTGGGGGTCCAACACTGAAGCTTTCTTT. As protein: CASSTWGSNTEAFF.

The rearrangement joins TRBV7-3 to TRBJ2-1; a possible D gene is TRBD2 (5 bases). V was pared by 1 base and J by 4 bases, with 17 bases between. Germline CDR1 reads SGHTA; CDR2 reads FQGTGA. The CDR3 consists of 17 residues. The CDR3 DNA reads TGTGCCAGCAGCTTAAGTGAACGTCCTAGCCAGTACAATGAGCAGTTCTTC. Residues: CASSLSERPSQYNEQFF.

The chain is built from TRBV5-1 and TRBJ2-5; D gene uncertain. In germline, CDR1 is SGHRS, CDR2 YFSETQ. Trimming shortened V by 2 bases and J by 2 bases, and 7 bases separated the two germline ends. The CDR3 sequence is 13 residues long. The CDR3 DNA is TGCGCCAGCAGCTTCGGGTATCAAGAGACCCAGTACTTC. It encodes CASSFGYQETQYF.

The CDR3 nucleotides are TGTGCCAGCAGTCTCAGCGCAGGGCTCACCCCTTATCAGCCCCAGCATTTT. It encodes CASSLSAGLTPYQPQHF. The chain joins TRBV27 to TRBJ1-5, with a possible D match to TRBD1 (5 bases). The CDR3 totals 17 residues. Trimming removed 5 bases from V and 5 bases from J, with 22 bases in between. In germline, CDR1 is MNHEY, CDR2 SMNVEV (reference sequence).

The CDR3: CASRPPGQGGETQYF. DNA of the CDR3: TGTGCCAGCAGACCGCCGGGACAGGGTGGGGAGACCCAGTACTTC. This chain uses TRBV5-6 with TRBJ2-5, with TRBD1 identical over 9 bases. This CDR3 region has 15 residues. Trimming at V came to 5 bases and at J to 5 bases, leaving 10 bases not matched to a gene. Looked up from germline, CDR1 is SGHDT and CDR2 is YYEEEE.

The rearrangement joins TRBV19 to TRBJ2-4, with 11 bases aligning to TRBD2. The CDR3 totals 16 residues. The junction had 5 bases not matched to a gene; V was cut back by 2 bases and J by 5 bases. Germline V gene sequence: CDR1 LNHDA, CDR2 SQIVND (reference sequence). CDR3: CASSIHTSGRENIQYF. The DNA for the CDR3 is TGTGCCAGTAGTATACACACTAGCGGGAGAGAAAACATTCAGTACTTC.

This chain uses TRBV14 with TRBJ1-1, with a possible D match to TRBD1 (6 bases). Trimming stripped 3 bases from V and 5 bases from J, with 10 bases between. The germline V gene has CDR1 SGHDN and CDR2 FVKESK. The CDR3 contains 13 residues. The CDR3 spells CASSHLTGTEAFF. CDR3 coding DNA: TGTGCCAGCAGCCACTTGACAGGAACTGAAGCTTTCTTT. The full variable domain, its missing parts supplied by reference TRBV14 and TRBJ1-1, is EAGVTQFPSHSVIEKGQTVTLRCDPISGHDNLYWYRRVMGKEIKFLLHFVKESKQDESGMPNNRFLAERTGGTYSTLKVQPAELEDSGVYFCASSHLTGTEAFFGQGTRLTVV.

The rearrangement links TRBV29-1 to TRBJ1-1, with D possibly being TRBD1 (6 bases). The germline gives CDR1 SQVTM, CDR2 ANQGSEA. The CDR3 runs to 13 residues. V was pared by 4 bases and J by 3 bases, with 12 bases between. The CDR3 DNA is TGCAGCGTTGCAGGGGAAGGGTACACTGAAGCTTTCTTT. Protein product: CSVAGEGYTEAFF.